Each of the 26 T cell receptor beta chains below was sequenced from the same sample in a study of cytomegalovirus exposure and HLA in healthy donors (dated by TCRdb to between 2016 and 2019). The library was prepared using the immunoSEQ multiplex PCR assay. The multiplex PCR relied on a mix of 60 forward primers for TCR Vbeta segments and 13 reverse primers for TCR Jbeta segments. Sourced from immuneACCESS, this table was stored by TCRdb with only in-frame sequences that have V and J called. A share of the clones is absent; for the studies checked, an unresolved V gene accounts for under half, and the remainder has no known explanation. This sample's records show just under 90,000 clones. The ten largest clones represent just over 5.5% of the sample. Sequenced sample: PBMCs. These receptors all stem from a girl aged 5-17 years in good health and CMV-seropositive.

The rearrangement uses TRBV20-1 and TRBJ1-5; maybe TRBD1 (5 bases). The CDR3 has 10 amino acids. Between the trimmed V and J ends, which lost 2 bases and 9 bases, there was a span of 5 bases. In germline, CDR1 is DFQATT, CDR2 SNEGSKA (reference sequence). The CDR3 sequence is CSARTGPQHF. CDR3 bases: TGCAGTGCTAGAACAGGGCCCCAGCATTTT.

The V and J genes are TRBV28 and TRBJ1-5; 10 bases align to TRBD1. Trimming cost V 7 bases and J 0 bases; bases outside gene matches: 6. The length of the CDR3 is 16 residues. Per germline, CDR1 MDHEN and CDR2 SYDVKM. CDR3 loop: CASTLTGGYSNQPQHF. The CDR3 DNA follows: TGTGCCAGCACCTTGACAGGGGGCTATAGCAATCAGCCCCAGCATTTT.

The chain has TRBV4-2 and TRBJ2-1; 9 positions agree with TRBD2. V lost 0 bases, J lost 8 bases, and 8 bases stayed unmatched. Germline CDR1 is LGHNA and CDR2 is YNFKEQ. The CDR3 sequence is 16 residues long. CDR3 amino acids: CASSQDAAGGFYEQFF. In DNA, the CDR3 is TGTGCCAGCAGCCAAGATGCGGCGGGGGGGTTCTATGAGCAGTTCTTC.

This chain links TRBV9 with TRBJ2-3, with 9 bases lining up with TRBD2. The J segment lost 4 bases and the V segment lost 3 bases, leaving 6 bases of the junction unmatched. CDR1 and CDR2 from the germline V gene are SGDLS and YYNGEE. The CDR3 contains 15 residues. CDR3 in amino acids: CASSALAGLPDTQYF. CDR3 in DNA: TGTGCCAGCAGCGCTCTAGCGGGGCTCCCAGATACGCAGTATTTT. The full variable domain, rest sourced from reference TRBV9 and TRBJ2-3, is DSGVTQTPKHLITATGQRVTLRCSPRSGDLSVYWYQQSLDQGLQFLIQYYNGEERAKGNILERFSAQQFPDLHSELNLSSLELGDSALYFCASSALAGLPDTQYFGPGTRLTVL.

The gene calls are TRBV18 and TRBJ1-6, with D possibly being TRBD1 (5 bases). The V gene lost 0 bases and the J gene lost 11 bases, with 8 bases spanning the gap. This CDR3 contains 13 residues. The V gene's germline CDR1 is KGHSH and CDR2 LQKENI. The CDR3 sequence: CASSPPSGPPLHF. The CDR3, as DNA: TGTGCCAGCTCACCACCTTCAGGGCCACCCCTCCACTTT.

This sequence joins TRBV6-6 and TRBJ2-5, with unresolved D. The CDR3 length is 12 residues. V was shortened by 7 bases and J by 5 bases, with 11 bases between the two germline ends. The germline gives CDR1 MNHNY, CDR2 SVGAGI (reference sequence). CDR3 in amino acids: CASTSPRETQYF. The CDR3 bases are TGTGCCAGCACTTCCCCGCGGGAGACCCAGTACTTC.

V gene TRBV4-2 combines with J gene TRBJ1-1; D gene uncertain. The CDR3 spans 16 residues. Per the germline V gene, CDR1 is LGHNA and CDR2 is YNFKEQ. V lost 4 bases and J 1 base, leaving 16 bases between the germline ends. As DNA, the CDR3 is TGTGCCAGCAGCCCCCACCCGATAGGGAGGAACACTGAAGCTTTCTTT. Its translation is CASSPHPIGRNTEAFF.

The CDR3 nucleotides are TGTGCCAGCAGTTACTCGATGAAGAGGGAAGCTTTCTTT. It specifies CASSYSMKREAFF. The V call is TRBV6-5, the J call TRBJ1-1; D is ambiguous. This CDR3 region has 13 residues. Trimming pared 0 bases from V and 8 bases from J, leaving 10 bases between. Per the germline V gene, CDR1 is MNHEY and CDR2 is SVGAGI.

The chain combines TRBV6-5 with TRBJ2-5; D uncertain. The better agreement between TRBJ2-7 and the DNA end casts doubt on the J call. Germline V lookup: CDR1 MNHEY, CDR2 SVGAGI. This CDR3 has 13 amino acids. CDR3 DNA: TGTGCCAGCAGTTATTCACCTTTCTACGAGCAGTACTTC. This encodes CASSYSPFYEQYF.

The CDR3 protein is CASSASGGAVDTQYF. The DNA for the CDR3 is TGTGCCAGCAGCGCTAGCGGGGGGGCGGTAGATACGCAGTATTTT. V is TRBV9 and J is TRBJ2-3; 12 bases match TRBD2. The V and J ends lost 3 bases and 5 bases, in that order; junction bases with no gene match: 4. The CDR3 extends over 15 amino acids. The germline V gene has CDR1 SGDLS and CDR2 YYNGEE.

The rearrangement links TRBV7-3 to TRBJ2-1, with 9 bases identical to TRBD2. The germline gives CDR1 SGHTA, CDR2 FQGTGA. With V trimmed by 0 bases and J by 6 bases, 0 bases remained unmatched. The CDR3 has 14 residues. As DNA, the CDR3 is TGTGCCAGCAGCTTAACTAGCGGGGGCAATGAGCAGTTCTTC. Its protein is CASSLTSGGNEQFF.

V gene TRBV2 combines with J gene TRBJ1-1; D is undetermined. CDR3 size: 13 residues. Trimming left V 3 bases short and J 3 bases short, with 8 bases between. Germline lookup yields CDR1 SNHLY and CDR2 FYNNEI. The CDR3 reads CASSDWEDTEAFF. The CDR3 coding sequence is TGTGCCAGCAGTGATTGGGAGGACACTGAAGCTTTCTTT.

The chain carries TRBV5-6 and TRBJ1-5, with D possibly matching TRBD1 (6 bases). This CDR3 comprises 18 residues. V was cut by 2 bases and J by 5 bases, with 23 bases left in between. CDR1 is SGHDT and CDR2 is YYEEEE in the germline V gene. The CDR3 reads CASSLAKTGFGSDQPQHF. CDR3 DNA: TGTGCCAGCAGCTTAGCAAAGACAGGTTTCGGTTCGGATCAGCCCCAGCATTTT.

The rearrangement uses TRBV4-1 and TRBJ2-5; 10 nucleotides agree with TRBD1. In germline, CDR1 is MGHRA, CDR2 YSYEKL. The J segment lost 5 bases and the V segment lost 0 bases, leaving 12 bases of the junction unmatched. The CDR3 runs 18 residues. This CDR3 reads CASSQEGRDRGMGETQYF. CDR3 DNA sequence: TGCGCCAGCAGCCAAGAGGGGAGGGACAGGGGTATGGGGGAGACCCAGTACTTC.

The chain carries TRBV6-1 and TRBJ1-1, with no clear D. Trimming shortened V by 1 base and J by 4 bases, and 16 bases separated the two germline ends. In germline, CDR1 is MNHNS, CDR2 SASEGT. This CDR3 has 16 residues. This CDR3 reads CASSEVGLGKGTEAFF. CDR3 sequence (DNA): TGTGCCAGCAGTGAAGTCGGCCTCGGGAAAGGCACTGAAGCTTTCTTT.

To note about this clone: At one end the junction does not follow the germline gene, possibly because of a read error. V usage is TRBV7-7 and J usage is TRBJ2-5; 11 bases line up with TRBD2. This CDR3 is built from 19 residues. Germline V gene data show CDR1 as SSHAT and CDR2 as FNYEAQ (reference sequence). The CDR3 spells CASSLPPRGSGGAGETQYF. CDR3 sequence (DNA): TGTGCTAGCAGCTTACCCCCCCGGGGTAGCGGGGGGGCCGGAGAGACCCAGTACTTC.

The chain uses TRBV2 and TRBJ1-1, with TRBD1 matching over 7 bases. V lost 9 bases, J lost 4 bases, and 8 bases stayed unmatched. The CDR3 length is 13 residues. CDR1 and CDR2 (germline): SNHLY, FYNNEI. CDR3 in DNA: TGTGCCAGTAGACAGGGTACAAGCACTGAAGCTTTCTTT. It specifies CASRQGTSTEAFF.

The chain joins TRBV18 to TRBJ2-3; 9 bases are shared with TRBD1. Germline V gene data show CDR1 as KGHSH and CDR2 as LQKENI. After removal of 2 bases from V and 2 bases from J, the junction contained 11 bases not matched to a gene. This CDR3 region has 18 residues. DNA of the CDR3: TGTGCCAGCTCACCAAGAGGGACAGGGATGGCCTCCACAGATACGCAGTATTTT. Translation: CASSPRGTGMASTDTQYF.

The chain recombines TRBV9 with TRBJ2-2; TRBD2 matches at 7 bases. Trimming took 4 bases from V and 5 from J; bases not matched to a gene: 11. Germline CDR1 reads SGDLS; CDR2 reads YYNGEE. The length of the CDR3 is 16 residues. CDR3 nucleotides: TGTGCCAGCAGCAGAAGAGGACTAGAGATTACCGGGGAGCTGTTTTTT. Translating gives CASSRRGLEITGELFF.

The V call is TRBV29-1, the J call TRBJ2-3, with D maybe TRBD1 (6 bases). The germline V and J ends were trimmed by 8 bases and 8 bases, with 20 bases remaining between them. There are 13 residues in the CDR3. Germline CDR1 reads SQVTM; CDR2 reads ANQGSEA. CDR3 in DNA: TGCAGCATGACAAGGACAGTCCAAGGTACGCAGTATTTT. It yields the protein CSMTRTVQGTQYF.

J is TRBJ2-3 and V is TRBV9; 8 bases map to TRBD2. Germline CDR1 SGDLS, CDR2 YYNGEE. V was clipped by 2 bases and J by 6 bases; unmatched bases: 5. CDR3 length: 14 amino acids. The CDR3 bases are TGTGCCAGCAGCGTCGGGGGGGCCGGGGATACGCAGTATTTT. The encoded protein is CASSVGGAGDTQYF.

The V and J genes are TRBV7-2 and TRBJ1-5, with D perhaps matching TRBD1 (5 bases). The length of the CDR3 is 16 residues. Germline values: CDR1 SGHTA, CDR2 FQGNSA. Trimming stripped 5 bases from V and 3 bases from J, with 17 bases between. The CDR3 DNA sequence: TGTGCCAGCAGCCCGGCGGTAGGGGAGGTCAATCAGCCCCAGCATTTT. Protein sequence: CASSPAVGEVNQPQHF. The full variable domain, rest sourced from reference TRBV7-2 and TRBJ1-5, is GAGVSQSPSNKVTEKGKDVELRCDPISGHTALYWYRQSLGQGLEFLIYFQGNSAPDKSGLPSDRFSAERTGGSVSTLTIQRTQQEDSAVYLCASSPAVGEVNQPQHFGDGTRLSIL.

The chain carries TRBV9 and TRBJ2-1; the D is unclear. CDR3 size: 12 residues. Germline CDR1 is SGDLS and CDR2 is YYNGEE. The V end lost 0 bases, the J end lost 8 bases, and 6 bases lay between the germline ends. The CDR3, as DNA: TGTGCCAGCAGCGTAGTCATCCATGAGCAGTTCTTC. Residues: CASSVVIHEQFF.

The chain joins TRBV28 to TRBJ2-5; perhaps TRBD2 as D (6 bases). The V end was cut by 5 bases, the J end by 4 bases, with 14 bases between. CDR1 and CDR2 (germline): MDHEN, SYDVKM. The CDR3 is 14 amino acids. The CDR3, as DNA: TGTGCCAGCAGTGACGGGACTCTGGGAGAGACCCAGTACTTC. Translation gives CASSDGTLGETQYF. Full variable domain (remainder filled in from reference TRBV28 and TRBJ2-5): DVKVTQSSRYLVKRTGEKVFLECVQDMDHENMFWYRQDPGLGLRLIYFSYDVKMKEKGDIPEGYSVSREKKERFSLILESASTNQTSMYLCASSDGTLGETQYFGPGTRLLVL.

V and J are TRBV9 and TRBJ2-5; weak D call: TRBD2 (6 bases). Trimming left V 3 bases short and J 2 bases short, with 17 bases between. The CDR3 covers 16 residues. From germline, CDR1 is SGDLS and CDR2 YYNGEE. The CDR3: CASSAAHREPQETQYF. The DNA of the CDR3 is TGTGCCAGCAGCGCCGCCCACCGGGAGCCACAAGAGACCCAGTACTTC.

The chain employs TRBV7-2 and TRBJ1-6, with D perhaps matching TRBD1 (5 bases). V dropped 5 bases and J dropped 5 bases, with 13 bases sitting between them. This CDR3 is built from 15 residues. Germline V gene data show CDR1 as SGHTA and CDR2 as FQGNSA. CDR3 residues: CASSPRQSNNSPLHF. The CDR3 DNA is TGTGCCAGCAGCCCTCGACAGAGCAATAATTCACCCCTCCACTTT. Full variable domain (missing parts from reference TRBV7-2 and TRBJ1-6): GAGVSQSPSNKVTEKGKDVELRCDPISGHTALYWYRQSLGQGLEFLIYFQGNSAPDKSGLPSDRFSAERTGGSVSTLTIQRTQQEDSAVYLCASSPRQSNNSPLHFGNGTRLTVT.